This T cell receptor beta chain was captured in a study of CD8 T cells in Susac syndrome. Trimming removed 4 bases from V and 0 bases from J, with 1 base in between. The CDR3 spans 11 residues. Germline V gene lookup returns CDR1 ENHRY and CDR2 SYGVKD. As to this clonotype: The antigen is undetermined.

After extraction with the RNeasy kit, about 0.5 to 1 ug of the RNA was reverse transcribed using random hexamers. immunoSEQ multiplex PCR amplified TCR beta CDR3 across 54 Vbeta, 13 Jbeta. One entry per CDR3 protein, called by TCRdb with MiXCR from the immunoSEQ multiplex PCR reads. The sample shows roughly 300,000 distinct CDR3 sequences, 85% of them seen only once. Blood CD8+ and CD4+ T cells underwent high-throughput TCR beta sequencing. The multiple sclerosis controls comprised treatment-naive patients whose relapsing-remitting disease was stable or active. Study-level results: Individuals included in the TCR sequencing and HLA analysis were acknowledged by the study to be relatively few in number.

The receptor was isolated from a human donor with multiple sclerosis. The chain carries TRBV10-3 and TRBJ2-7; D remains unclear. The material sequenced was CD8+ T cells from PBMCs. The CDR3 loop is CAISASYEQYF. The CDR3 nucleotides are TGTGCCATCAGTGCCTCCTACGAGCAGTACTTC.